Presented here are 32 T cell receptor beta chains from one specimen sequenced in a study of regulatory T cells in long-lasting Graves disease. Assembly of TCR beta libraries relied on iRepertoire HTBI primers together with Arm-PCR of CDR3 regions. TCRdb re-analysed the multiplex PCR reads in MiXCR, keeping a single row per CDR3 protein. The sample contains over 500,000 distinct CDR3 sequences, 16% of which appear only once. The sample's time point: newly diagnosed GD, antithyroid drugs for less than 3 months. TCR sequences were obtained from RNA taken from PBMCs. This sample was also put to use in a study of T cells in Graves' hyperthyroidism and ophthalmopathy.

The material sequenced was peripheral blood mononuclear cells (PBMCs), taken at new diagnosis, from a patient treated with antithyroid drugs. These receptors originate from a woman aged 25-40 years with Graves disease.

As to this clonotype: The junction differs from germline at one of its ends, possibly a read error. The chain recombines TRBV19 with TRBJ2-4; D is tentatively TRBD1 or TRBD2 (5 bases each). The CDR3 sequence is 14 residues long. Germline CDR1 reads LNHDA; CDR2 reads SQIVND (reference sequence). Here the CDR3 reads CASSTGPLPPIQHF. The CDR3 DNA sequence: TGTGCCAGTAGTACGGGACCTTTACCCCCTATTCAGCACTTC.

This clonotype was seen repeatedly, ten times or more. This chain uses TRBV7-8 with TRBJ2-2; perhaps TRBD2 as D (6 bases). CDR3 length: 17 amino acids. V shed 4 bases and J shed 5 bases, with 20 bases lying between them. Germline assignment: CDR1 SGHVS and CDR2 FQNEAQ. CDR3 protein: CASSSPSILAGTGELFF. The CDR3 coding sequence is TGTGCCAGCAGCTCCCCCTCCATATTGGCGGGGACCGGGGAGCTGTTTTTT.

Concerning this clonotype itself: A much bigger clone sits one base away, suggesting this may be a read error. This chain connects TRBV7-8 to TRBJ2-3; D is possibly TRBD2 (6 bases). This CDR3 has 15 residues. Germline V gene data show CDR1 as SGHVS and CDR2 as FQNEAQ. V was shortened by 8 bases and J by 4 bases, with 19 bases between the two germline ends. The CDR3 region is CASVTLEGLPDTQYF. The CDR3 DNA sequence: TGTGCCAGCGTAACGCTGGAGGGCCTCCCAGATACGCAGTATTTT. Filled out from reference TRBV7-8 and TRBJ2-3, the complete variable domain reads GAGVSQSPRYKVAKRGQDVALRCDPISGHVSLFWYQQALGQGPEFLTYFQNEAQLDKSGLPSDRFFAERPEGSVSTLKIQRTQQEDSAVYLCASVTLEGLPDTQYFGPGTRLTVL.

In this sample, this clonotype turned up many times. This rearrangement joins TRBV6-5 to TRBJ1-5, with D possibly TRBD1 on 6 matching bases. V was pared by 3 bases and J by 2 bases, with 11 bases between. CDR3 size: 15 residues. Germline lookup yields CDR1 MNHEY and CDR2 SVGAGI. The CDR3, as DNA: TGTGCCAGCAGTTATGTTTCAGGGGGCAATCAGCCCCAGCATTTT. This sequence encodes CASSYVSGGNQPQHF.

This chain uses TRBV20-1 with TRBJ1-6; no clear D gene. Per the germline V gene, CDR1 is DFQATT and CDR2 is SNEGSKA (reference sequence). V was clipped by 5 bases and J by 7 bases, with 12 bases between them. The CDR3 extends over 13 amino acids. The CDR3 DNA reads TGCAGTGCTTCCCGAGGAGGGAATTCACCCCTCCACTTT. This sequence encodes CSASRGGNSPLHF.

This clonotype was observed many times. V usage is TRBV6-2 or TRBV6-3 and J usage is TRBJ2-3, with D possibly TRBD1 on 5 matching bases. Trimming took 2 bases from V and 7 from J, leaving 16 bases between them. CDR3 length: 15 amino acids. Germline loops: CDR1 MNHEY, CDR2 SVGEGT. CDR3 in DNA: TGTGCCAGCAGTTACCGGCAGGGTGTAGGGAATACGCAGTATTTT. This translates into CASSYRQGVGNTQYF.

The table lists this clonotype with many counts. This chain connects TRBV7-2 to TRBJ2-1, with 14 bases identical to TRBD2. Looked up from germline, CDR1 is SGHTA and CDR2 is FQGNSA. This CDR3 is 16 amino acids long. Trimming removed 5 bases from V and 6 bases from J; junction bases left unmatched: 6. The CDR3 DNA reads TGTGCCAGCAGCCTAACGGGACTAGCGGGAGCCAATGAGCAGTTCTTC. It specifies CASSLTGLAGANEQFF.

This clonotype was counted at least ten times. This chain links TRBV7-3 with TRBJ2-1; 9 nucleotides align to TRBD2. With V trimmed by 4 bases and J by 9 bases, 13 bases remained unmatched. CDR3 size: 16 residues. Germline V lookup: CDR1 SGHTA, CDR2 FQGTGA. The CDR3 DNA is TGTGCCAGCAGCTCCCAGCCGACTAGCGGAACGGCTGAGCAGTTCTTC. Translating it yields CASSSQPTSGTAEQFF.

In this sample, this clonotype turned up a few times. The gene calls are TRBV19 and TRBJ1-1, with 8 bases identical to TRBD1. V lost 6 bases and J lost 4; bases outside the gene matches: 4. The CDR3 is 13 residues long. The germline gives CDR1 LNHDA, CDR2 SQIVND (reference sequence). The CDR3: CASRITGGTEAFF. Here the CDR3 DNA reads TGTGCCAGTAGGATAACAGGGGGCACTGAAGCTTTCTTT.

This clonotype has ten or more counts. CDR3 residues: CSASRPGIQQETQYF. The CDR3 coding sequence is TGCAGTGCTAGCCGTCCCGGGATCCAACAAGAGACCCAGTACTTC. This chain uses TRBV20-1 with TRBJ2-5, with D possibly matching TRBD2 (5 bases). The CDR3 has 15 residues. Germline CDR1 reads DFQATT; CDR2 reads SNEGSKA (reference sequence). Trimming removed 3 bases from V and 2 bases from J, with 16 bases in between.

This rearrangement joins TRBV3-1 to TRBJ2-4; TRBD2 agrees at 12 bases. The CDR3 extends over 18 amino acids. Trimming took 0 bases from V and 6 from J; bases not matched to a gene: 9. Germline V gene lookup returns CDR1 LGHDT and CDR2 YNNKEL (reference sequence). For the CDR3, the DNA is TGTGCCAGCAGCCAAGAACTTATGGGGGGACTAGCGGGAAACATTCAGTACTTC. Translating it yields CASSQELMGGLAGNIQYF.

This clonotype was seen ten or more times. This rearrangement joins TRBV6-2 or TRBV6-3 to TRBJ1-2; 7 bases are a match to TRBD1. This CDR3 is 13 amino acids long. From germline, CDR1 is MNHEY and CDR2 SVGEGT. Trimming removed 6 bases from V and 4 bases from J; junction bases left unmatched: 5. The CDR3 region is CASSDRDPYGYTF. The CDR3 region has the DNA TGTGCCAGCAGCGACAGGGACCCCTATGGCTACACCTTC.

The genes are TRBV6-1 and TRBJ1-1, with 7 bases aligning to TRBD1. CDR1 and CDR2 from the germline V gene are MNHNS and SASEGT. V lost 1 base, J lost 10 bases, and 6 bases stayed unmatched. CDR3 length: 13 residues. CDR3 DNA: TGTGCCAGCAGTGAAGAAAGGGGGCTAAGAGCTTTCTTT. It encodes CASSEERGLRAFF.

The chain uses TRBV7-9 and TRBJ2-7; TRBD1 aligns across 9 bases. The germline V gene has CDR1 SEHNR and CDR2 FQNEAQ (reference sequence). The CDR3 sequence is 15 residues long. V dropped 6 bases and J dropped 4; count of bases not matched to a gene: 10. The DNA of the CDR3 is TGTGCCAGCAGTTATCCCGGGACAGGGAGTTACGAGCAGTACTTC. It specifies CASSYPGTGSYEQYF.

This clonotype was seen a handful of times. The chain is built from TRBV30 and TRBJ2-4; D gene unclear. Trimming removed 0 bases from V and 8 bases from J, with 8 bases in between. The CDR3 covers 12 residues. Germline CDR1 reads GTSNPN; CDR2 reads SVGIG (reference sequence). DNA of the CDR3: TGTGCCTGGAGTGTACCAGGACACATTCAGTACTTC. Amino acid sequence: CAWSVPGHIQYF.

This clonotype appeared many times. The chain uses TRBV27 and TRBJ2-3; 11 bases agree with TRBD2. Trimming removed 9 bases from V and 5 bases from J; junction bases left unmatched: 10. Per germline, CDR1 MNHEY and CDR2 SMNVEV (reference sequence). This CDR3 has 15 amino acids. CDR3 residues: CASSLLAGVVDTQYF. CDR3 nucleotides: TGTGCCAGTTCCCTACTAGCGGGAGTGGTAGATACGCAGTATTTT.

This clonotype has a count of ten or more. The rearrangement uses TRBV6-1 and TRBJ2-2; D ambiguous. With 5 bases removed from V and 3 bases from J, the gap between germline ends came to 10 bases. This CDR3 comprises 14 residues. CDR1 is MNHNS, CDR2 SASEGT, per germline. CDR3: CASSPYKYTGELFF. In nucleotides, the CDR3 is TGTGCCAGCAGTCCCTATAAGTACACCGGGGAGCTGTTTTTT.

This clonotype was counted many times. V usage is TRBV10-3 and J usage is TRBJ2-7; TRBD1 matches 9 bases. In germline, CDR1 is ENHRY, CDR2 SYGVKD. The CDR3 has 15 residues. Trimming cost V 4 bases and J 3 bases; bases outside gene matches: 7. This CDR3 is CAISVLDRGNYEQYF. In nucleotides, the CDR3 is TGTGCCATCAGTGTCTTGGACAGGGGTAACTACGAGCAGTACTTC.

This clonotype was counted ten times or more. The J gene is TRBJ2-1, the V gene TRBV6-1; 11 bases fit TRBD2. This CDR3 has 14 residues. Germline loops: CDR1 MNHNS, CDR2 SASEGT. The V segment lost 9 bases and the J segment 5 bases; nucleotides outside the gene matches: 6. The DNA of the CDR3 is TGTGCCAGTAAGATAGCGGGAGGGGACAATGAGCAGTTCTTC. Translating it yields CASKIAGGDNEQFF.

This clonotype was seen a few times. The V and J genes are TRBV6-1 and TRBJ2-7; possible D gene TRBD2, 5 bases. CDR1 and CDR2 from the germline V gene are MNHNS and SASEGT. V dropped 7 bases and J dropped 0 bases, with 13 bases sitting between them. The CDR3 is 14 amino acids. The CDR3 is CASNGPRDSYEQYF. Written as DNA, the CDR3 is TGTGCCAGCAATGGGCCACGGGACTCCTACGAGCAGTACTTC.

The chain is built from TRBV27 and TRBJ1-5, with TRBD1 identical over 8 bases. The germline gives CDR1 MNHEY, CDR2 SMNVEV (reference sequence). V lost 1 base to trimming and J lost 1 base; unmatched junction nucleotides: 12. This CDR3 spans 19 amino acids. In DNA, the CDR3 is TGTGCCAGCAGTTTATACAGGGGGACGGCTGGAGGGAGCAATCAGCCCCAGCATTTT. This sequence encodes CASSLYRGTAGGSNQPQHF.

This clonotype was counted many times. This chain links TRBV28 with TRBJ1-1, with TRBD1 matching 9 bases. Per germline, CDR1 MDHEN and CDR2 SYDVKM. With 3 bases clipped from V and 6 bases from J, the junction kept 5 bases outside the gene matches. This CDR3 is 14 amino acids long. In DNA, the CDR3 is TGTGCCAGCAGTTTCCGGGACAGGGCCCCTGAAGCTTTCTTT. Its protein is CASSFRDRAPEAFF.

This clonotype has a handful of counts. V is TRBV5-4 and J is TRBJ2-1; D is perhaps TRBD2 (6 bases). The CDR3 totals 16 residues. Germline V gene lookup returns CDR1 SGHNT and CDR2 YYREEE (reference sequence). Between the trimmed V and J ends, which lost 3 bases and 6 bases, there was a span of 19 bases. The CDR3 region is CASSSAGGAGRNEQFF. The CDR3 coding sequence is TGTGCCAGCAGCTCGGCCGGGGGAGCGGGTCGCAATGAGCAGTTCTTC.

This clonotype was recorded a few times. This sequence joins TRBV5-1 and TRBJ2-6; D unclear. Germline V gene sequence: CDR1 SGHRS, CDR2 YFSETQ. The CDR3 covers 15 residues. V lost 5 bases to trimming and J lost 1 base, with 10 bases between them. The CDR3 region is CASRATESGANVLTF. DNA of the CDR3: TGCGCCAGCAGAGCCACAGAATCTGGGGCCAACGTCCTGACTTTC.

The chain links TRBV18 to TRBJ2-7, with TRBD1 matching 8 bases. Looked up from germline, CDR1 is KGHSH and CDR2 is LQKENI. The CDR3 totals 15 residues. The trim removed 0 bases at V and 6 bases at J, leaving 7 bases unmatched. The CDR3 coding sequence is TGTGCCAGCTCACCACCGACAGGGGCCGTGGGCGAGCAGTACTTC. Its translation: CASSPPTGAVGEQYF.

This clonotype appeared many times. This chain uses TRBV30 with TRBJ1-5; the match to TRBD1 covers 12 bases. CDR1 is GTSNPN, CDR2 SVGIG, per germline (reference sequence). CDR3 length: 15 residues. Unmatched junction bases numbered 5, after V lost 1 base and J lost 7 bases. DNA of the CDR3: TGTGCCTGGAGTGGAGGGACAGGGGGCGAACAGCCCCAGCATTTT. Its translation: CAWSGGTGGEQPQHF.

This clonotype was detected many times. V gene TRBV6-5 combines with J gene TRBJ2-1, with a possible D match to TRBD1 (6 bases). Germline V CDR1 and CDR2: MNHEY, SVGAGI. The CDR3 extends over 15 amino acids. The V end lost 4 bases, the J end lost 3 bases, and 13 bases lay between the germline ends. As DNA, the CDR3 is TGTGCCAGCAGTTTCTCGGACAGTTACTACAATGAGCAGTTCTTC. This codes for CASSFSDSYYNEQFF.

This clonotype was picked up many times. V usage is TRBV28 and J usage is TRBJ1-1, with D unresolved. Trimming pared 3 bases from V and 7 bases from J, leaving 6 bases between. The CDR3 extends over 11 amino acids. Germline values: CDR1 MDHEN, CDR2 SYDVKM. In DNA, the CDR3 is TGTGCCAGCAGTTTTATCCGTGAAGCTTTCTTT. Protein product: CASSFIREAFF.

The chain combines TRBV20-1 with TRBJ2-5; D gene ambiguous. The CDR3 is made up of 14 amino acids. V lost 1 base and J lost 4, with 13 bases in between. From germline, CDR1 is DFQATT and CDR2 SNEGSKA (reference sequence). Here the CDR3 reads CSARGFSMVETQYF. The CDR3, as DNA: TGCAGTGCTAGAGGTTTCTCGATGGTAGAGACCCAGTACTTC.

The chain combines TRBV18 with TRBJ1-2, with 10 bases matching TRBD1. Germline lookup yields CDR1 KGHSH and CDR2 LQKENI. The CDR3 runs 15 residues. J gave up 7 bases and V 1 base, and 6 bases lay outside the gene matches. CDR3 DNA sequence: TGTGCCAGCTCACCACGGGGGACAGGGGAGTCTGGCTACACCTTC. Amino acid sequence: CASSPRGTGESGYTF.

Ten or more counts support this clonotype. The V call is TRBV2, the J call TRBJ1-5; a possible D gene is TRBD1 (6 bases). This CDR3 region has 17 residues. V was clipped by 1 base and J by 2 bases, with 15 bases between them. Germline loops: CDR1 SNHLY, CDR2 FYNNEI. CDR3: CASSEGNREFGNQPQHF. The CDR3 DNA is TGTGCCAGCAGTGAAGGTAACAGGGAGTTTGGCAATCAGCCCCAGCATTTT. The complete variable domain, with remaining parts taken from reference TRBV2 and TRBJ1-5, reads EPEVTQTPSHQVTQMGQEVILRCVPISNHLYFYWYRQILGQKVEFLVSFYNNEISEKSEIFDDQFSVERPDGSNFTLKIRSTKLEDSAMYFCASSEGNREFGNQPQHFGDGTRLSIL.

This clonotype came up once. Since a far larger clone is one base different, this is likely a read error. The rearrangement links TRBV2 to TRBJ2-5; 7 bases match TRBD1. With the DNA end fitting TRBJ2-1 better, the J assignment may be wrong. This CDR3 spans 15 amino acids. CDR1 is SNHLY, CDR2 FYNNEI, per germline. The CDR3 nucleotides read TGTGCCAGCAGTGACCGAGGGGGCCTCTACAATGAGCAGTTCTTC. This sequence encodes CASSDRGGLYNEQFF.